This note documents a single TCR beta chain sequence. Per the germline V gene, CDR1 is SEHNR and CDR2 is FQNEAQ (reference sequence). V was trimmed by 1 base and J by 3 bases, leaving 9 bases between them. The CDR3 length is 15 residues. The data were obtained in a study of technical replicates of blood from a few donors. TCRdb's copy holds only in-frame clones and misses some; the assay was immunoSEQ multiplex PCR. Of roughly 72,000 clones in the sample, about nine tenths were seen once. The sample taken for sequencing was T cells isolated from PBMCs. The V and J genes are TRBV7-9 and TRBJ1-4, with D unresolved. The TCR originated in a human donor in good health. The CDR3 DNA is TGTGCCAGCAGCTTAGACCCGGTCTCTAATGAAAAACTGTTTTTT. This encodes CASSLDPVSNEKLFF.